The present entry profiles one T cell receptor beta chain with its context. Its antigen is currently unknown. The data stem from a study of human T cells and chemical hapten exposure. Study as a whole: Alopecia universalis, totalis or areata was present in patients who were mostly female.

In TCRdb, the RACE reads were re-called with MiXCR into one record per CDR3 protein. The sample holds roughly 190,000 distinct CDR3 sequences, about a fifth seen once. Study-level results: Those TCRs sitting above 1 in 1000 frequency stayed the same with DPC sensitization. Patch test scores rose with PT1 expanded TCR counts, a positive correlation.

As for time point: patch test 1, 2 weeks after DPC sensitization. Specified treatment: therapeutic diphenylcyclopropenone sensitization with weekly scalp DPC. This CDR3 comprises 13 residues. The TCR was taken from a woman in her forties or fifties with alopecia areata. Some clones in this sample may be carry-over from other donors' samples. The sequenced sample was whole blood, obtained in connection with sensitization to the hapten diphenylcyclopropenone (DPC). The rearrangement uses TRBV21-1 and TRBJ2-7; the table's D call, TRBD2, has no DNA check behind it. TRBV21-1 is a documented pseudogene. The CDR3 DNA follows: TGTGCCGGTGGGAGGGGAGCGGCCTACGAGCAGTACTTC. The encoded protein is CAGGRGAAYEQYF.